This is a list of T cell receptor beta chains from one sample in a study of cytomegalovirus exposure and HLA in healthy donors. Profiling relied on immunoSEQ multiplex PCR, and the TCRdb table lists in-frame clones only, not all of them. Of under 200,000 clones in the sample, more than 60% were seen once. Input material: PBMCs. The source of these receptors is a female donor in good health and CMV-seronegative. Each CDR3 is given with its conserved first and last residue. The D gene is left open where the match is weak. Size values are once, few and many counts, or a class for expanded clones, and some rows have none.

d_gene: NA
v_gene: TRBV7-2
j_gene: TRBJ2-7
abundance: NA
CDR3aa: CASSSGPWYEQYF
CDR3nt: TGTGCCAGCAGCTCAGGGCCCTGGTACGAGCAGTACTTC

d_gene: NA
v_gene: TRBV6-6
j_gene: TRBJ2-3
abundance: NA
CDR3aa: CASSPSGLTNTDTQYF
CDR3nt: TGTGCCAGCAGTCCATCGGGTCTAACTAATACAGATACGCAGTATTTT

d_gene: NA
v_gene: TRBV30
j_gene: TRBJ1-3
abundance: NA
CDR3aa: CAWRATGGTIYF
CDR3nt: TGTGCCTGGAGGGCCACTGGCGGCACCATATATTTT

d_gene: NA
v_gene: TRBV6-1
j_gene: TRBJ1-5
abundance: NA
CDR3aa: CASSEGTFNQPQHF
CDR3nt: TGTGCCAGCAGTGAAGGGACTTTCAATCAGCCCCAGCATTTT

d_gene: NA
v_gene: TRBV6-5
j_gene: TRBJ2-5
abundance: NA
CDR3aa: CASSYSGPETQYF
CDR3nt: TGTGCCAGCAGTTACAGTGGCCCGGAGACCCAGTACTTC

d_gene: TRBD1
v_gene: TRBV9
j_gene: TRBJ1-2
abundance: NA
CDR3aa: CASSVARDRANYGYTF
CDR3nt: TGTGCCAGCAGCGTAGCTCGGGACAGGGCTAACTATGGCTACACCTTC

d_gene: NA
v_gene: TRBV7-9
j_gene: TRBJ1-1
abundance: once
CDR3aa: CASSSIQAFSTEAFF
CDR3nt: TGTGCCAGCAGCTCGATACAGGCCTTTAGCACTGAAGCTTTCTTT

d_gene: TRBD2
v_gene: TRBV7-3
j_gene: TRBJ2-7
abundance: few
CDR3aa: CASSQGLAGEQYF
CDR3nt: TGTGCCAGCAGCCAGGGACTAGCGGGCGAGCAGTACTTC

d_gene: TRBD2
v_gene: TRBV25-1
j_gene: TRBJ2-1
abundance: few
CDR3aa: CASSEWMTSGNYNEQFF
CDR3nt: TGTGCCAGCAGTGAATGGATGACTAGCGGGAACTACAATGAGCAGTTCTTC

d_gene: NA
v_gene: TRBV5-1
j_gene: TRBJ1-1
abundance: NA
CDR3aa: CASSFAPGNTEAFF
CDR3nt: TGCGCCAGCAGCTTCGCTCCCGGGAACACTGAAGCTTTCTTT

d_gene: TRBD1
v_gene: TRBV7-9
j_gene: TRBJ1-5
abundance: NA
CDR3aa: CANEQDRVDLRSNQPQHF
CDR3nt: TGTGCCAACGAACAGGACAGGGTCGATTTAAGGAGCAATCAGCCCCAGCATTTT

d_gene: TRBD2
v_gene: TRBV28
j_gene: TRBJ2-3
abundance: NA
CDR3aa: CASSGSGRVRDTQYF
CDR3nt: TGTGCCAGCAGTGGGAGCGGGAGAGTCAGAGATACGCAGTATTTT

d_gene: TRBD2
v_gene: TRBV28
j_gene: TRBJ2-5
abundance: NA
CDR3aa: CASKGGTSGIPGTQYF
CDR3nt: TGTGCCAGCAAAGGGGGGACTAGCGGGATTCCTGGGACCCAGTACTTC

d_gene: NA
v_gene: TRBV7-3
j_gene: TRBJ2-2
abundance: once
CDR3aa: CASSFYRGELFF
CDR3nt: TGTGCCAGCAGCTTCTACAGGGGGGAGCTGTTTTTT

d_gene: NA
v_gene: TRBV10-3
j_gene: TRBJ2-7
abundance: NA
CDR3aa: CAISGSRGDEQYF
CDR3nt: TGTGCCATCAGTGGCTCGCGGGGTGACGAGCAGTACTTC

d_gene: TRBD1
v_gene: TRBV28
j_gene: TRBJ2-3
abundance: NA
CDR3aa: CASNTGADTQYF
CDR3nt: TGTGCCAGCAATACAGGGGCAGATACGCAGTATTTT

d_gene: TRBD1
v_gene: TRBV28
j_gene: TRBJ2-1
abundance: NA
CDR3aa: CASSLARTGGYLYNEQFF
CDR3nt: TGTGCCAGCAGTTTAGCCCGGACAGGGGGCTATCTGTACAATGAGCAGTTCTTC

d_gene: TRBD1
v_gene: TRBV28
j_gene: TRBJ1-1
abundance: NA
CDR3aa: CASSLWTGKTTEAFF
CDR3nt: TGTGCCAGCAGTTTATGGACAGGGAAAACGACTGAAGCTTTCTTT

d_gene: NA
v_gene: TRBV9
j_gene: TRBJ1-5
abundance: NA
CDR3aa: CASSPGDRIGQPQHF
CDR3nt: TGTGCCAGCAGTCCCGGCGACAGAATCGGTCAGCCCCAGCATTTT

d_gene: NA
v_gene: TRBV29-1
j_gene: TRBJ2-1
abundance: NA
CDR3aa: CSVDRQYNEQFF
CDR3nt: TGCAGCGTTGATAGACAGTACAATGAGCAGTTCTTC

d_gene: NA
v_gene: TRBV4-2
j_gene: TRBJ1-3
abundance: NA
CDR3aa: CASSQDVGGGGLGNTIYF
CDR3nt: TGTGCCAGCAGCCAAGATGTAGGGGGAGGGGGACTTGGAAACACCATATATTTT

d_gene: NA
v_gene: TRBV20-1
j_gene: TRBJ1-2
abundance: NA
CDR3aa: CSASPDYGYTF
CDR3nt: TGCAGTGCTAGCCCAGACTATGGCTACACCTTC

d_gene: TRBD2
v_gene: TRBV10-2
j_gene: TRBJ2-1
abundance: NA
CDR3aa: CASSTSGSIRGQFF
CDR3nt: TGCGCCAGCTCTACTAGCGGGAGTATAAGGGGGCAGTTCTTC

d_gene: TRBD1
v_gene: TRBV7-9
j_gene: TRBJ2-1
abundance: NA
CDR3aa: CASSSGQANSYNEQFF
CDR3nt: TGTGCCAGCAGTTCTGGACAGGCTAACTCCTACAATGAGCAGTTCTTC

d_gene: NA
v_gene: TRBV11-2
j_gene: TRBJ1-3
abundance: NA
CDR3aa: CASSLHAGSGNTIYF
CDR3nt: TGTGCCAGCAGCTTACACGCAGGCTCTGGAAACACCATATATTTT

d_gene: NA
v_gene: TRBV7-9
j_gene: TRBJ2-7
abundance: few
CDR3aa: CSSSLIQGREQYF
CDR3nt: TGTTCCAGCAGCTTAATCCAGGGAAGGGAGCAGTACTTC

d_gene: NA
v_gene: TRBV9
j_gene: TRBJ2-3
abundance: NA
CDR3aa: CASSVGGTDTQYF
CDR3nt: TGTGCCAGCAGCGTAGGAGGTACAGATACGCAGTATTTT

d_gene: TRBD1
v_gene: TRBV2
j_gene: TRBJ2-7
abundance: NA
CDR3aa: CASSGTGGPWQYF
CDR3nt: TGTGCCAGCAGTGGGACAGGGGGTCCATGGCAGTACTTC

d_gene: TRBD1
v_gene: TRBV5-1
j_gene: TRBJ2-1
abundance: NA
CDR3aa: CASSPGTGAYNEQFF
CDR3nt: TGCGCCAGCAGCCCCGGGACAGGAGCCTACAATGAGCAGTTCTTC

d_gene: NA
v_gene: TRBV5-1
j_gene: TRBJ1-6
abundance: NA
CDR3aa: CASSLGASGGRDSPLHF
CDR3nt: TGCGCCAGCAGCTTGGGGGCCTCCGGGGGGAGGGATTCACCCCTCCACTTT

d_gene: NA
v_gene: TRBV2
j_gene: TRBJ2-7
abundance: once
CDR3aa: CASSEVNEQYF
CDR3nt: TGTGCCAGCAGTGAAGTGAACGAGCAGTACTTC

d_gene: NA
v_gene: TRBV19
j_gene: TRBJ2-2
abundance: NA
CDR3aa: CASSTGDPGELFF
CDR3nt: TGTGCCAGTAGTACCGGGGATCCCGGGGAGCTGTTTTTT

d_gene: NA
v_gene: TRBV19
j_gene: TRBJ2-6
abundance: NA
CDR3aa: CASTAAISGANVLTF
CDR3nt: TGTGCCAGTACGGCGGCCATCTCTGGGGCCAACGTCCTGACTTTC

d_gene: NA
v_gene: TRBV18
j_gene: TRBJ1-6
abundance: few
CDR3aa: CASSPDTSSYNSPLHF
CDR3nt: TGTGCCAGCTCACCCGACACGAGCTCCTATAATTCACCCCTCCACTTT

d_gene: TRBD1
v_gene: TRBV9
j_gene: TRBJ2-7
abundance: NA
CDR3aa: CASSVGTGIHEQYF
CDR3nt: TGTGCCAGCAGCGTAGGGACAGGGATCCACGAGCAGTACTTC

d_gene: NA
v_gene: TRBV7-9
j_gene: TRBJ2-5
abundance: NA
CDR3aa: CASSKGPAGETQYF
CDR3nt: TGTGCCAGCAGTAAGGGGCCGGCGGGGGAGACCCAGTACTTC

d_gene: NA
v_gene: TRBV11-2
j_gene: TRBJ2-7
abundance: few
CDR3aa: CASSSSQGRTYEQYF
CDR3nt: TGTGCCAGCAGCTCGAGCCAGGGCAGGACCTACGAGCAGTACTTC